Each of the 30 T cell receptor beta chains below was sequenced from the same sample in a study of T cells in Graves' hyperthyroidism and ophthalmopathy. The source material, RNA transcripts, was used to amplify TCR beta CDR3 regions. HTBI primers were the set used in a first-round RT-PCR of the TCR CDR3. Each CDR3 protein gets one entry after TCRdb re-called the multiplex PCR reads with MiXCR. The table lists around 420,000 distinct CDR3 sequences, around 16% of them singletons. Material for sequencing was blood. These receptors originate from a woman between 18 and 29 years old with Graves' hyperthyroidism.

The V call is TRBV6-1, the J call TRBJ2-1; no reliable D call. Trimming removed 5 bases from V and 8 bases from J, with 13 bases in between. Germline V CDR1 and CDR2: MNHNS, SASEGT. The CDR3 is made up of 13 amino acids. The CDR3 bases are TGTGCCAGCAGTCCTGCTGATCTGGATGAGCAGTTCTTC. This encodes CASSPADLDEQFF.

The chain has TRBV5-6 and TRBJ1-3; the D gene is possibly TRBD1 (6 bases). CDR1 and CDR2 (germline): SGHDT, YYEEEE. The CDR3 has 14 residues. Trimming took off 4 bases at V and 6 bases at J, with 14 bases between the two ends. The CDR3 reads CASSHGQIINTIYF. CDR3 bases: TGTGCCAGCAGCCACGGACAGATTATAAACACCATATATTTT.

This clonotype was picked up a small number of times. The chain has TRBV12-3 or TRBV12-4 and TRBJ1-1; 8 bases align to TRBD1. V trimming: 8 bases; J trimming: 5 bases; junction bases outside the gene matches: 16. CDR3 size: 16 residues. CDR3 nucleotide sequence: TGTGCCAGCCGCACAATGACAGGGGATGGGAGTACTGAAGCTTTCTTT. Translated, it gives CASRTMTGDGSTEAFF.

The table lists this clonotype with many counts. This chain uses TRBV9 with TRBJ1-1; D might be TRBD1 (6 bases). This CDR3 comprises 15 residues. Germline CDR1 is SGDLS and CDR2 is YYNGEE. With 0 bases removed from V and 1 base from J, the gap between germline ends came to 10 bases. As DNA, the CDR3 is TGTGCCAGCAGCGTAGAGGGGGGGCGGAACACTGAAGCTTTCTTT. Encoded protein: CASSVEGGRNTEAFF.

This clonotype has just a few counts. The chain has TRBV4-2 and TRBJ1-1; D is ambiguous. Trimming stripped 1 base from V and 5 bases from J, with 17 bases between. Germline loops: CDR1 LGHNA, CDR2 YNFKEQ. The CDR3 is 16 residues long. The CDR3 is CASSQAARASRTEAFF. The CDR3 DNA is TGTGCCAGCAGCCAAGCAGCTAGGGCGTCACGGACTGAAGCTTTCTTT.

The chain has TRBV19 and TRBJ2-4, with 7 bases identical to TRBD1. Germline V gives CDR1 LNHDA, CDR2 SQIVND (reference sequence). The CDR3 covers 14 residues. The J segment lost 8 bases and the V segment lost 3 bases, leaving 7 bases of the junction unmatched. CDR3 loop: CASSIAGTVDIQYF. CDR3 in DNA: TGTGCCAGTAGTATCGCCGGGACAGTTGACATTCAGTACTTC.

This clonotype was seen more than once but under ten times. The genes are TRBV20-1 and TRBJ1-2; TRBD1 agrees at 11 bases. The CDR3 sequence is 14 residues long. J gave up 4 bases and V 5 bases, and 6 bases lay outside the gene matches. The germline V gene has CDR1 DFQATT and CDR2 SNEGSKA (reference sequence). CDR3 amino acids: CSALRTGGGYGYTF. DNA for the CDR3: TGCAGTGCTCTACGGACAGGGGGCGGCTATGGCTACACCTTC.

This clonotype has ten or more counts. This chain uses TRBV28 with TRBJ2-7, with D perhaps matching TRBD1 or TRBD2 (7 bases each). From germline, CDR1 is MDHEN and CDR2 SYDVKM. CDR3 length equals 18 residues. With 3 bases removed from V and 1 base from J, the gap between germline ends came to 22 bases. This CDR3 is CASSLVSGTVFTSYEQYF. The CDR3 DNA sequence: TGTGCCAGCAGTTTGGTGAGCGGGACAGTTTTCACTTCCTACGAGCAGTACTTC.

On this clonotype itself: A read error may explain this, as a much larger clone is one base away. This chain joins TRBV29-1 and TRBJ1-2; tentatively, D is TRBD1 (6 bases). The CDR3 has 12 amino acids. CDR1 is SQVTM and CDR2 is ANQGSEA in the germline V gene. Trimming took off 3 bases at V and 4 bases at J, with 9 bases between the two ends. CDR3 sequence reads: CSVERGGYGYTF. The CDR3 coding sequence is TGCAGCGTTGAGAGAGGGGGCTATGGCTACACCTTC.

This clonotype was detected many times. The CDR3 reads CASSLTRGHNEQFF. For the CDR3, the DNA is TGTGCCAGCAGTTTGACCAGGGGGCACAATGAGCAGTTCTTC. This chain joins TRBV12-3 or TRBV12-4 and TRBJ2-1; 8 bases are shared with TRBD1. J gave up 5 bases and V 3 bases, and 3 bases lay outside the gene matches. This CDR3 is built from 14 residues.

This clonotype was seen more than once but under ten times. The V and J genes are TRBV20-1 and TRBJ2-3; TRBD2 matches 12 bases. The CDR3 has 13 residues. V was pared by 5 bases and J by 5 bases, with 2 bases of the junction left unmatched. Per germline, CDR1 DFQATT and CDR2 SNEGSKA (reference sequence). The CDR3 sequence is CSAGLAGRDTQYF. The DNA for the CDR3 is TGCAGTGCTGGACTAGCGGGAAGAGATACGCAGTATTTT.

This clonotype was observed a handful of times. The V and J genes are TRBV11-1 and TRBJ2-2, with D tentatively TRBD1 or TRBD2 (5 bases each). Germline V lookup: CDR1 SGHAT, CDR2 FQDESV (reference sequence). The CDR3 extends over 14 amino acids. The ends were cut back, 1 base at V and 6 bases at J, with 9 bases in the middle. The CDR3 DNA is TGTGCCAGCAGCTTAGAGGGACGGGCCGGGGAGCTGTTTTTT. This encodes CASSLEGRAGELFF.

This chain links TRBV9 with TRBJ2-1; perhaps TRBD2 as D (7 bases). The ends were cut back, 4 bases at V and 5 bases at J, with 16 bases in the middle. Germline values: CDR1 SGDLS, CDR2 YYNGEE. CDR3 length equals 15 residues. CDR3 in DNA: TGTGCCAGCAGCCCCAGAAGGGGGGGGCACAATGAGCAGTTCTTC. Its translation is CASSPRRGGHNEQFF.

This clonotype was recorded many times. The rearrangement uses TRBV13 and TRBJ2-3; 11 bases are a match to TRBD2. Germline lookup yields CDR1 PRHDT and CDR2 FYEKMQ (reference sequence). There are 16 residues in the CDR3. The V segment lost 1 base and the J segment 2 bases; nucleotides outside the gene matches: 2. The chain's CDR3 is CASSLASGGPTDTQYF. The CDR3 DNA sequence: TGTGCCAGCAGCTTAGCTAGCGGGGGGCCCACAGATACGCAGTATTTT. Combining the CDR3 with reference TRBV13 and TRBJ2-3 gives the whole variable domain AAGVIQSPRHLIKEKRETATLKCYPIPRHDTVYWYQQGPGQDPQFLISFYEKMQSDKGSIPDRFSAQQFSDYHSELNMSSLELGDSALYFCASSLASGGPTDTQYFGPGTRLTVL.

This clonotype was seen many times. This chain connects TRBV3-1 to TRBJ2-7; TRBD2 aligns across 9 bases. The germline CDR1 and CDR2 sequences are LGHDT and YNNKEL (reference sequence). J lost 6 bases, V lost 4 bases, and 7 bases had no gene match. The CDR3 runs to 14 residues. For the CDR3, the DNA is TGTGCCAGCAGCCCCCGGGTAGCGGGAGCCGAGCAGTACTTC. Translation gives CASSPRVAGAEQYF.

V gene TRBV7-9 combines with J gene TRBJ2-2; D is uncertain. The CDR3 is 15 amino acids. The V gene lost 0 bases and the J gene lost 6 bases, with 11 bases spanning the gap. Germline V gene lookup returns CDR1 SEHNR and CDR2 FQNEAQ (reference sequence). The CDR3 loop reads CASSLAGRNSGELFF. For the CDR3, the DNA is TGTGCCAGCAGCTTAGCGGGCAGAAATTCCGGGGAGCTGTTTTTT.

This clonotype was detected many times. This rearrangement joins TRBV6-2 or TRBV6-3 to TRBJ1-5; D ambiguous. The CDR3 runs 15 residues. V lost 7 bases to trimming and J lost 2 bases, with 15 bases between them. Germline assignment: CDR1 MNHEY and CDR2 SVGEGT. In DNA, the CDR3 is TGTGCCAGCACGAACGCGGGGAAGGGCAATCAGCCCCAGCATTTT. This translates into CASTNAGKGNQPQHF.

This clonotype was found many times. This chain uses TRBV20-1 with TRBJ2-2; possibly TRBD1 for D (5 bases). In germline, CDR1 is DFQATT, CDR2 SNEGSKA (reference sequence). CDR3 length: 15 residues. V was cut by 0 bases and J by 3 bases, with 11 bases left in between. The CDR3 region is CSARDGQGHTGELFF. CDR3 coding DNA: TGCAGTGCTAGAGATGGGCAGGGTCACACCGGGGAGCTGTTTTTT.

V gene TRBV6-5 combines with J gene TRBJ2-3; 8 nucleotides line up with TRBD2. The J segment lost 8 bases and the V segment lost 4 bases, leaving 11 bases of the junction unmatched. CDR1 is MNHEY and CDR2 is SVGAGI in the germline V gene. This CDR3 has 15 residues. This chain's CDR3 is CASSSTAGTSFTQYF. CDR3 DNA: TGTGCCAGCAGTTCCACCGCCGGGACTAGTTTTACGCAGTATTTT.

This clonotype appeared many times. The chain employs TRBV20-1 and TRBJ1-4; 9 bases agree with TRBD1. The CDR3 has 14 residues. Germline V gene sequence: CDR1 DFQATT, CDR2 SNEGSKA (reference sequence). V shed 6 bases, J shed 6 bases, and the junction held 8 bases outside the gene matches. The chain's CDR3 is CSAVDDRGDEKLFF. The CDR3 DNA sequence: TGCAGTGCGGTAGATGACAGGGGGGATGAAAAACTGTTTTTT.

The chain uses TRBV7-3 and TRBJ2-3; D unresolved. The length of the CDR3 is 14 residues. Between the trimmed V and J ends, which lost 4 bases and 0 bases, there was a span of 8 bases. Germline lookup yields CDR1 SGHTA and CDR2 FQGTGA. CDR3 sequence reads: CASSYTGSTDTQYF. CDR3 nucleotide sequence: TGTGCCAGCAGCTACACCGGGAGCACAGATACGCAGTATTTT.

This clonotype occurred many times. This chain connects TRBV2 to TRBJ1-5; 7 positions match TRBD1. CDR1 and CDR2 from the germline V gene are SNHLY and FYNNEI. The CDR3 runs to 15 residues. Germline trimming cut 6 bases from V and 2 bases from J; bases unmatched to any gene: 7. The CDR3: CASRVGGTGNQPQHF. The CDR3 coding sequence is TGTGCCAGCAGGGTCGGGGGGACAGGCAATCAGCCCCAGCATTTT.

The chain carries TRBV28 and TRBJ2-1; TRBD2 matches at 7 bases. Looked up from germline, CDR1 is MDHEN and CDR2 is SYDVKM. Trimming at V came to 7 bases and at J to 4 bases, leaving 7 bases not matched to a gene. This CDR3 is built from 14 residues. CDR3 coding DNA: TGTGCCAGCACTTTGGGGGGGTTATACAATGAGCAGTTCTTC. It translates to CASTLGGLYNEQFF.

This rearrangement joins TRBV18 to TRBJ1-6, with D possibly being TRBD1 (6 bases). Trimming pared 2 bases from V and 9 bases from J, leaving 8 bases between. The CDR3 spans 13 residues. Per the germline V gene, CDR1 is KGHSH and CDR2 is LQKENI. This CDR3 is CASSPGQSSPLHF. The CDR3 region has the DNA TGTGCCAGCTCACCAGGACAGTCTTCACCCCTCCACTTT.

This clonotype was seen many times. The chain has TRBV20-1 and TRBJ1-5; 10 nucleotides align to TRBD1. This CDR3 comprises 15 residues. From germline, CDR1 is DFQATT and CDR2 SNEGSKA (reference sequence). J gave up 6 bases and V 5 bases, and 10 bases lay outside the gene matches. The CDR3 loop is CSARRAWDRGQPQHF. In DNA form, the CDR3 reads TGCAGTGCTCGCCGGGCATGGGACAGGGGTCAGCCCCAGCATTTT.

In this sample, this clonotype turned up many times. The rearrangement joins TRBV7-2 to TRBJ2-5, with 8 bases identical to TRBD2. In germline, CDR1 is SGHTA, CDR2 FQGNSA. With 5 bases clipped from V and 4 bases from J, the junction kept 6 bases outside the gene matches. This CDR3 region has 14 residues. The CDR3 region is CASSGTSSRETQYF. In nucleotides, the CDR3 is TGTGCCAGCAGCGGGACTAGTAGTAGAGAGACCCAGTACTTC.

In this sample, this clonotype turned up many times. The rearrangement joins TRBV3-1 to TRBJ2-1, with TRBD2 matching 8 bases. Germline CDR1 reads LGHDT; CDR2 reads YNNKEL (reference sequence). J was trimmed by 3 bases and V by 4 bases; bases with no gene match: 5. The CDR3 runs 15 residues. The CDR3 DNA reads as TGTGCCAGCAGCCGGCGGGAGGCGGTCTACAATGAGCAGTTCTTC. Its translation: CASSRREAVYNEQFF.

This clonotype showed up just a few times. CDR3 residues: CASSILGLAELAKNIQYF. The DNA of the CDR3 is TGTGCCAGTAGTATCTTGGGACTAGCTGAACTAGCCAAAAACATTCAGTACTTC. This chain joins TRBV19 and TRBJ2-4; 9 bases line up with TRBD2. In germline, CDR1 is LNHDA, CDR2 SQIVND (reference sequence). The CDR3 length is 18 residues. Trimming cost V 3 bases and J 0 bases; bases outside gene matches: 9.

As to this clonotype: A much larger clone differs from this one at a single base, so this may be a read error. This chain uses TRBV20-1 with TRBJ2-7, with D possibly matching TRBD2 (5 bases). The V end was cut by 5 bases, the J end by 6 bases, with 11 bases between. The CDR3 runs 11 residues. The germline V gene has CDR1 DFQATT and CDR2 SNEGSKA (reference sequence). The CDR3 reads CSAGVTIEQYF. The CDR3 bases are TGCAGTGCTGGCGTGACTATCGAGCAGTACTTC.

With regard to this clonotype: Since a much larger clone is just one base distant, this may be a read error. In DNA form, the CDR3 reads TGTGCCAGCAGTTACGAAAGGGACAGAGCAAGGATGGAGGCCCAGTACTTC. It codes for CASSYERDRARMEAQYF. This chain links TRBV6-9 with TRBJ2-5, with 7 bases that match TRBD1. The CDR3 length is 17 residues. Trimming at V came to 3 bases and at J to 9 bases, leaving 19 bases not matched to a gene. The germline V gene encodes CDR1 MNHGY and CDR2 SVAAGI.